The 14 T cell receptor beta chains reported below all come from one sample, sequenced in a study of blood T cell repertoires in COVID-19. Assay: immunoSEQ multiplex PCR; the TCRdb copy retains only in-frame clones and omits some. The sample holds around 280,000 clones; 75% to 90% are singletons and the top ten take roughly 2.2%. Sequenced: peripheral blood. Receptors were obtained from a woman aged 50 to 65 who had recovered from COVID-19.

This clone has just one count. The chain combines TRBV5-6 with TRBJ2-4; D ambiguous. This CDR3 is built from 12 residues. Germline V CDR1 and CDR2: SGHDT, YYEEEE. The germline V and J ends were trimmed by 2 bases and 10 bases, with 10 bases remaining between them. The CDR3 region has the DNA TGTGCCAGCAGCTTAAGGAGTCTAATTCAGTACTTC. As protein: CASSLRSLIQYF.

The chain joins TRBV12-5 to TRBJ2-3; possible D gene TRBD1, 6 bases. CDR1 is LGHNT, CDR2 FRNRAP, per germline. Between the trimmed V and J ends, which lost 6 bases and 0 bases, there was a span of 16 bases. The CDR3 extends over 16 amino acids. CDR3 nucleotides: TGTGCTAGTGGCCCGGGGACACGAACTAGCACAGATACGCAGTATTTT. Its protein is CASGPGTRTSTDTQYF.

The gene calls are TRBV11-2 and TRBJ1-2, with D maybe TRBD1 (5 bases). The V end was cut by 0 bases, the J end by 8 bases, with 22 bases between. Per germline, CDR1 SGHAT and CDR2 FQNNGV. The CDR3 runs 17 residues. The DNA for the CDR3 is TGTGCCAGCAGCTTAGAGAGCGGGGCAGGACTCCGAGGAGGCTACACCTTC. Its translation is CASSLESGAGLRGGYTF.

The rearrangement links TRBV6-2 or TRBV6-3 to TRBJ2-5; the match to TRBD2 covers 13 bases. The V segment lost 2 bases and the J segment 5 bases; nucleotides outside the gene matches: 11. Germline CDR1 and CDR2: MNHEY and SVGEGT. The CDR3 sequence is 18 residues long. The CDR3 loop reads CASSYGTLGLAGVETQYF. In DNA, the CDR3 is TGTGCCAGCAGTTACGGGACTCTAGGACTAGCGGGGGTTGAGACCCAGTACTTC.

This chain joins TRBV5-1 and TRBJ2-1, with 15 bases fitting TRBD2. The germline gives CDR1 SGHRS, CDR2 YFSETQ. Trimming took 1 base from V and 3 from J; bases not matched to a gene: 11. The CDR3 sequence is 20 residues long. CDR3 residues: CASSLSGPGLAGGGYNEQFF. For the CDR3, the DNA is TGCGCCAGCAGCTTGTCGGGGCCGGGACTAGCGGGAGGTGGCTACAATGAGCAGTTCTTC.

The chain is built from TRBV29-1 and TRBJ1-2; D is uncertain. Germline V gene lookup returns CDR1 SQVTM and CDR2 ANQGSEA. The CDR3 loop spans 13 amino acids. The V gene lost 0 bases and the J gene lost 3 bases, with 8 bases spanning the gap. The CDR3 DNA follows: TGCAGCGTTGAAGAACTACCCTACTATGGCTACACCTTC. It yields the protein CSVEELPYYGYTF.

The table lists this clone with a count of one. The chain carries TRBV27 and TRBJ1-6; D is ambiguous. The CDR3 has 16 amino acids. The V gene lost 3 bases and the J gene lost 0 bases, with 9 bases spanning the gap. Germline V gives CDR1 MNHEY, CDR2 SMNVEV (reference sequence). CDR3 sequence (DNA): TGTGCCAGCAGTTTGCGGAGGAGCTCCTATAATTCACCCCTCCACTTT. Amino acids: CASSLRRSSYNSPLHF.

As for this clone: A junction boundary mismatches the germline segment, possibly from a read error. The CDR3 coding sequence is TGCGCCAGCAGCTTGGAGAGCACGGATACGCAGTATTTT. It encodes CASSLESTDTQYF. The chain carries TRBV5-1 and TRBJ2-3; no firm D call. Germline V lookup: CDR1 SGHRS, CDR2 YFSETQ. The CDR3 extends over 13 amino acids.

The chain links TRBV12-3 or TRBV12-4 to TRBJ2-7, with D perhaps TRBD1 (5 bases). CDR3 size: 13 residues. V dropped 6 bases and J dropped 7 bases, with 16 bases sitting between them. CDR3 loop: CASRSRGLGEQYF. The CDR3 region has the DNA TGTGCCAGCAGGTCTAGGGGCCTTGGGGAGCAGTACTTC.

The J gene is TRBJ1-5, the V gene TRBV7-9; 9 bases are shared with TRBD1. The CDR3 has 15 amino acids. Trimming removed 5 bases from V and 4 bases from J; junction bases left unmatched: 6. Germline CDR1 is SEHNR and CDR2 is FQNEAQ (reference sequence). In DNA, the CDR3 is TGTGCCAGCAGCCACGACGGGACAGGGAATCAGCCCCAGCATTTT. Residues: CASSHDGTGNQPQHF.

V usage is TRBV2 and J usage is TRBJ2-1; TRBD1 matches 7 bases. Unmatched junction bases numbered 10, after V lost 2 bases and J lost 9 bases. Germline CDR1 reads SNHLY; CDR2 reads FYNNEI. This CDR3 spans 15 amino acids. The CDR3 DNA follows: TGTGCCAGCAGTGAAATTGGCCTAGGGGGCGGTGAGCAGTTCTTC. This gives the protein CASSEIGLGGGEQFF.

The rearrangement links TRBV5-1 to TRBJ2-7; TRBD1 is a possible D gene (5 bases). Trimming removed 1 base from V and 5 bases from J, with 16 bases in between. Germline V gene sequence: CDR1 SGHRS, CDR2 YFSETQ. This CDR3 comprises 15 residues. This chain's CDR3 is CASSLTVQGWDEQYF. CDR3 bases: TGCGCCAGCAGCTTGACCGTCCAGGGCTGGGACGAGCAGTACTTC.

The gene calls are TRBV7-2 and TRBJ1-2; possible D gene TRBD1, 6 bases. This CDR3 has 15 residues. V gave up 4 bases and J gave up 5 bases, with 17 bases separating them. The germline V gene encodes CDR1 SGHTA and CDR2 FQGNSA. CDR3 in amino acids: CASSYTQGLSYGYTF. For the CDR3, the DNA is TGTGCCAGCAGCTATACACAGGGTCTTTCTTATGGCTACACCTTC.

The chain is built from TRBV5-1 and TRBJ1-2; D is undetermined. The CDR3 has 12 amino acids. With 4 bases removed from V and 8 bases from J, the gap between germline ends came to 12 bases. Per the germline V gene, CDR1 is SGHRS and CDR2 is YFSETQ. This CDR3 is CASSPPPEGYTF. CDR3 sequence (DNA): TGCGCCAGCAGCCCCCCACCGGAGGGCTACACCTTC.